The clone carrying this T cell receptor beta chain was counted a few times. Antigen specificity is unknown. The sample has other DNA sequences that encode this CDR3 too. The repertoire was sequenced with immunoSEQ multiplex PCR; TCRdb's copy has only in-frame clones and lacks some. The repertoire includes about 2.3 million clones, 90% to 95% of them detected once, and about 0.37% sits in the top ten. The record originates from a study of shared clonotypes between healthy human individuals. Study outcomes and limitations: Clonotypes which were not shared had lower generation probabilities than clonotypes that all four donors shared. Naive CD4 clonotype sharing across a handful of donors was about 5%. Having only a few donors restricted how much genetic and exposure-history diversity was captured.

The CDR3 runs 12 residues. In germline, CDR1 is SNHLY, CDR2 FYNNEI. Trimming shortened V by 3 bases and J by 3 bases, and 5 bases separated the two germline ends. The gene calls are TRBV2 and TRBJ2-5; D unresolved. The specimen was naive CD4+ T cells from PBMCs. Subset described: CD45RA+ positively selected. The source of this sequence is a man between 18 and 29 years old in good health. Some clones in this sample may be carry-over from other donors' samples. The CDR3 region has the DNA TGTGCCAGCAGTGAGGAAAAAGAGACCCAGTACTTC. It specifies CASSEEKETQYF.